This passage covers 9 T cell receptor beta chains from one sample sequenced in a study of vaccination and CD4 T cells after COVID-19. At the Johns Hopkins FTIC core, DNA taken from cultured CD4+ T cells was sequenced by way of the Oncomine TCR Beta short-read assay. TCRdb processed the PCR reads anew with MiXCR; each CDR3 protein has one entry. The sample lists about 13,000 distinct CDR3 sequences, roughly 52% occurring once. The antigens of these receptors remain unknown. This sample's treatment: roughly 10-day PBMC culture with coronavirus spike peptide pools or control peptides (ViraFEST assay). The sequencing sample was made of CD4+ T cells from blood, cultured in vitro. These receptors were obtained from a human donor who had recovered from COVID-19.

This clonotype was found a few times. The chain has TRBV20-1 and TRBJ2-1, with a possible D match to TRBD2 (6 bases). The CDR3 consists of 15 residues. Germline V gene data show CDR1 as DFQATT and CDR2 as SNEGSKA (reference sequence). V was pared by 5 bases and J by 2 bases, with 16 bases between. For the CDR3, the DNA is TGCAGTGCTCCCGGACTATCTCCGCCCTACAATGAGCAGTTCTTC. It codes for CSAPGLSPPYNEQFF.

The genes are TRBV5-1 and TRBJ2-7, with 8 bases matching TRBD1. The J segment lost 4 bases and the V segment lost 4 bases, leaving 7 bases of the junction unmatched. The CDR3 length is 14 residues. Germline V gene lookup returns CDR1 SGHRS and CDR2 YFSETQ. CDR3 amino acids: CASSMDRVTYEQYF. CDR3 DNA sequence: TGCGCCAGCAGCATGGACAGGGTGACTTACGAGCAGTACTTC.

The CDR3 reads CSASETSGRALDTQYF. CDR3 bases: TGCAGTGCTAGTGAGACTAGCGGGAGGGCCTTAGATACGCAGTATTTT. J is TRBJ2-3 and V is TRBV20-1; 14 nucleotides match TRBD2. CDR1 and CDR2 (germline): DFQATT, SNEGSKA (reference sequence). This CDR3 spans 16 amino acids. V lost 3 bases to trimming and J lost 5 bases; unmatched junction nucleotides: 7.

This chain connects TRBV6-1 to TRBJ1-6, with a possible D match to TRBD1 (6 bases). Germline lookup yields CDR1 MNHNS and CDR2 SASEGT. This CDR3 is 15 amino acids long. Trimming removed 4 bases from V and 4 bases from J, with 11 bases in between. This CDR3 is CASSARGTYNSPLHF. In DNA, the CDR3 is TGTGCCAGCAGTGCTAGGGGGACTTATAATTCACCCCTCCACTTT.

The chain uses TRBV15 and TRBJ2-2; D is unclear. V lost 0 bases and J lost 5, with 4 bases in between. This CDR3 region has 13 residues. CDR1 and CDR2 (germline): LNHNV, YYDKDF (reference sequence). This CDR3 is CATSRDETGELFF. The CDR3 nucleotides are TGTGCCACCAGCAGAGATGAAACCGGGGAGCTGTTTTTT.

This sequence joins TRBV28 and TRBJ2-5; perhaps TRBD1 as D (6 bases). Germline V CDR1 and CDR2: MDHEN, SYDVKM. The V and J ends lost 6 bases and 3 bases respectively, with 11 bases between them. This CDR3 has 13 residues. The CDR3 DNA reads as TGTGCCAGCAGGAAAGGGGGAAAAGAGACCCAGTACTTC. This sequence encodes CASRKGGKETQYF. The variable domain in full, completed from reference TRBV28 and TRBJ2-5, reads DVKVTQSSRYLVKRTGEKVFLECVQDMDHENMFWYRQDPGLGLRLIYFSYDVKMKEKGDIPEGYSVSREKKERFSLILESASTNQTSMYLCASRKGGKETQYFGPGTRLLVL.

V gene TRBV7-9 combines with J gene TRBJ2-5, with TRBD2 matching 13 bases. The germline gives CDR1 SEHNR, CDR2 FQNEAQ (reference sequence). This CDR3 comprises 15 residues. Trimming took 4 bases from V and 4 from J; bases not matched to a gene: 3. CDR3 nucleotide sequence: TGTGCCAGCAGCTCCGGACTAGCGGGAGTAGAGACCCAGTACTTC. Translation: CASSSGLAGVETQYF.

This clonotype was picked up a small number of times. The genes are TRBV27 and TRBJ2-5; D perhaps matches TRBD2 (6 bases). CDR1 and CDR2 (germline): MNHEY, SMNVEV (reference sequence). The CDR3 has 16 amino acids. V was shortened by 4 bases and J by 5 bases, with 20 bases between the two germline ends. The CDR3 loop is CASSSPKRGRKETQYF. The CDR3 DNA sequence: TGTGCCAGCAGTTCACCGAAACGGGGGAGGAAGGAGACCCAGTACTTC.

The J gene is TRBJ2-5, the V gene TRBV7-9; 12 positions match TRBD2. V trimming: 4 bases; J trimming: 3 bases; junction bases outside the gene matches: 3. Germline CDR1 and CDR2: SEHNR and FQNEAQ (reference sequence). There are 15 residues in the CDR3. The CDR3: CASSSSGRAKETQYF. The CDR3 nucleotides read TGTGCCAGCAGCTCTAGCGGGAGGGCAAAAGAGACCCAGTACTTC. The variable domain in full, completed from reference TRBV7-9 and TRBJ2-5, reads DTGVSQNPRHKITKRGQNVTFRCDPISEHNRLYWYRQTLGQGPEFLTYFQNEAQLEKSRLLSDRFSAERPKGSFSTLEIQRTEQGDSAMYLCASSSSGRAKETQYFGPGTRLLVL.